Listed below are T cell receptor beta chains from one sample, sequenced in a study of blood T cell repertoires in COVID-19. Only in-frame clones appear in the TCRdb table, and some are missing; sequencing was by immunoSEQ multiplex PCR. The profile shows some 490,000 clones, 75% to 90% of them singletons. The specimen was PBMCs or T cells enriched from blood (not recorded which). Receptors originate from a woman aged 55 to 70 who had recovered from COVID-19. The conserved cysteine and the conserved F or W are not part of the CDR3 here. Clone sizes are given selectively: once, few, many, or a class where the clone is expanded.

J	size	V	CDR3
TRBJ2-5	few	TRBV5-6	ASSLGRVWETQY
TRBJ1-4	.	TRBV10-3	AISPGQGATNEKLF
TRBJ1-4	.	TRBV5-1	ASSLERPNEKLF
TRBJ1-1	.	TRBV29-1	SARVTVGTEAF
TRBJ2-1	.	TRBV11-2	ASSRTSPGEQF
TRBJ1-3	.	TRBV7-9	ASSSFTGNTIY
TRBJ1-3	once	TRBV24-1	ATSDPGTGNTIY
TRBJ2-4	.	TRBV19	ASRGDRGYTIQY
TRBJ1-5	.	TRBV28	ASKTRPELGPQH
TRBJ2-2	.	TRBV19	ASSRTGYAGELF
TRBJ1-5	.	TRBV14	ASSQDRRTAF
TRBJ1-4	.	TRBV4-1	ASSQVRQMENEKLF
TRBJ2-5	.	TRBV19	ASSSRALMAQY
TRBJ2-1	once	TRBV10-2	ASSKGLAGGRAEQF
TRBJ1-6	.	TRBV7-8	ASSLQNYNSPLH
TRBJ1-5	.	TRBV2	ASSLGQGSNQPQH
TRBJ1-5	.	TRBV2	ASIPDRGGQGAQH
TRBJ1-5	.	TRBV12-3/TRBV12-4	ASSPGVRQPQH
TRBJ2-3	.	TRBV12-5	ASGLRADLTDTQY
TRBJ2-2	.	TRBV7-2	ASSPRGYGELF
TRBJ2-3	.	TRBV7-2	ASSLFAGGTTDTQY
TRBJ2-2	.	TRBV7-9	ASSLGGWTGELF
TRBJ1-1	.	TRBV2	ASNLGLQAF
TRBJ2-1	.	TRBV5-1	ASSFGVTNEQF
TRBJ1-1	.	TRBV10-2	ASTRGVNTEAF
TRBJ1-2	.	TRBV28	ASSSLPGQGDYGYT
TRBJ1-2	.	TRBV19	ASSPPGQGYGYT